The clone carrying this T cell receptor beta chain has ten or more counts. What it binds is not known. The sample originates from a study of identical twins. Study-wide results and limits: Invariant MAIT and iNKT cells may have partly biased zero-insertion analyses.

MiXCR, applied by TCRdb to the 5' RACE reads, yields one record per CDR3 protein. The table lists 200,000 to 250,000 distinct CDR3 sequences, about 7.5% of them singletons. This CDR3 spans 15 amino acids. Per the germline V gene, CDR1 is MGHRA and CDR2 is YSYEKL. V gave up 7 bases and J gave up 4 bases, with 20 bases separating them. Every donor was a healthy Caucasian. This sample was also put to use in a study of yellow fever vaccine responses in identical twins.

The chain is built from TRBV4-1 and TRBJ2-7; D is perhaps TRBD1 or TRBD2 (5 bases each). This sequence originates from a woman between 18 and 30 years old in good health. The sequencing sample was made of CD8+ T cells sorted from blood. This chain's CDR3 is CASTLGTRTTYEQYF. The CDR3 coding sequence is TGCGCCAGCACCCTGGGGACCAGAACGACTTACGAGCAGTACTTC.